The rows below give T cell receptor beta chains drawn from one sample of a study of naive and memory T cell subsets. From the UMI-ligation and nested PCR reads, TCRdb called clonotypes with MiXCR, one entry per CDR3 protein. The sample holds tens of thousands of distinct CDR3 sequences, roughly 5.5% seen once. Input material: blood. Receptors originate from an adult in good health. Both conserved end residues are part of each CDR3. A D gene is named only where the DNA matches it firmly. Clone size is stated in some rows and not others, as once, few, many or a class when expanded.

v_gene	abundance	j_gene	d_gene	CDR3nt	CDR3aa
TRBV6-5	many	TRBJ2-7	.	TGTGCCAGCAGTTACCTTGAGCGGGACGAGCAGTACTTC	CASSYLERDEQYF
TRBV6-2/TRBV6-3	.	TRBJ2-2	.	TGTGCCAGCAGTTATTCGATCGGGGAGCTGTTTTTT	CASSYSIGELFF
TRBV7-2	many	TRBJ2-2	.	TGTGCCAGCAGCCAAGGACAGTTTCCGGGCACCGGGGAGCTGTTTTTT	CASSQGQFPGTGELFF
TRBV7-2	many	TRBJ2-5	.	TGTGCCAGCGGCCGTCGGCTAGAGACCCAGTACTTC	CASGRRLETQYF
TRBV6-5	medium-sized	TRBJ1-4	.	TGTGCCAGCAGTCGCTCGGGAGAAAATGAAAAACTGTTTTTT	CASSRSGENEKLFF
TRBV28	many	TRBJ2-5	TRBD1	TGTGCCAGCAGTTCTTCTACCGGGACAGGGGGCGGATTGGAGACCCAGTACTTC	CASSSSTGTGGGLETQYF
TRBV28	.	TRBJ2-7	.	TGTGCCAGCAGTACGGGTCTTATCGGCTACGAGCAGTACTTC	CASSTGLIGYEQYF
TRBV9	many	TRBJ2-3	.	TGTGCCAGCAGCGGATCCATCACCCCAACAGATACGCAGTATTTT	CASSGSITPTDTQYF
TRBV28	medium-sized	TRBJ1-1	.	TGTGCCAGCACTCACCCACGGGGGTACACTGAAGCTTTCTTT	CASTHPRGYTEAFF
TRBV5-4	few	TRBJ2-7	TRBD1	TGTGCCAGCAGCCGGGACAGCCTCTCCTACGAGCAGTACTTC	CASSRDSLSYEQYF
TRBV9	few	TRBJ1-3	.	TGTGCCAGCAGCGTAGACCCGACGGGAGTCTCTGGAAACACCATATATTTT	CASSVDPTGVSGNTIYF
TRBV7-6	many	TRBJ2-1	.	TGTGCCAGCAGCTTCGGGGAGGCCAATGAGCAGTTCTTC	CASSFGEANEQFF
TRBV29-1	many	TRBJ2-7	.	TGCAGCGCCCGGGACTCTGCCTACGAGCAGTACTTC	CSARDSAYEQYF
TRBV12-3/TRBV12-4	many	TRBJ1-1	TRBD1	TGTGCCAGCAGTCGGGACAGGGCCTACACTGAAGCTTTCTTT	CASSRDRAYTEAFF
TRBV6-5	.	TRBJ1-1	.	TGTGCCAGCAGTTACGCGTGGGGTCTAGGCACTGAAGCTTTCTTT	CASSYAWGLGTEAFF
TRBV4-3	many	TRBJ2-7	.	TGCGCCAGCAGCCAAGGTCTTCGGCAGCTCTACTACGAGCAGTACTTC	CASSQGLRQLYYEQYF
TRBV27	many	TRBJ2-5	.	TGTGCCAGCCTCCTGGGGACGGGGGAAGAGACCCAGTACTTC	CASLLGTGEETQYF
TRBV20-1	many	TRBJ1-1	.	TGCAGTGCTGGCAGGACGGGCACTGAAGCTTTCTTT	CSAGRTGTEAFF
TRBV29-1	many	TRBJ1-2	TRBD1	TGCAGCGTTGAAGTGCGTAACAGGGGGACCTATGGCTACACCTTC	CSVEVRNRGTYGYTF
TRBV11-3	many	TRBJ2-7	TRBD1	TGTGCCAGCAGCAGGACAGGCGGAGAGCAGTACTTC	CASSRTGGEQYF
TRBV6-2/TRBV6-3	many	TRBJ2-5	.	TGTGCCAGCAGTTCAAGGACTATCCCAAAAGAGACCCAGTACTTC	CASSSRTIPKETQYF
TRBV29-1	.	TRBJ1-4	.	TGCAGCGTTGAATTATTGGGAGGGGTAGATGAAAAACTGTTTTTT	CSVELLGGVDEKLFF